The 24 T cell receptor beta chains below were found in one sample sequenced in a study of HIV-infected patients and healthy controls. Follow-up blood was drawn about 14 weeks, roughly three months, after antiretroviral therapy began. Whole blood was used without fractionation, so all unsorted peripheral T cells were included. Alpha and beta constant-region primers primed reverse transcription of about 0.5 ug RNA. Each of the alpha and beta chains got its own library through chain-specific third strand synthesis with indices. In TCRdb, the 5' RACE reads were re-called with MiXCR into one record per CDR3 protein. The data contain more than 15,000 distinct CDR3 sequences, 7.5% to 10% of them singletons. The sample consisted of blood, taken during antiretroviral therapy. These receptors all stem from an adult with HIV infection.

This clonotype was seen at least ten times. This chain's CDR3 is CASSQQGGDRNEKLFF. DNA of the CDR3: TGTGCCAGCAGCCAACAAGGGGGCGATAGGAATGAAAAACTGTTTTTT. V gene TRBV6-1 combines with J gene TRBJ1-4, with 7 bases matching TRBD1. Trimming removed 6 bases from V and 5 bases from J; junction bases left unmatched: 12. This CDR3 has 16 residues. Germline V gene sequence: CDR1 MNHNS, CDR2 SASEGT.

J is TRBJ1-5 and V is TRBV6-4; TRBD1 might be the D (5 bases). CDR3 size: 18 residues. The V end was cut by 0 bases, the J end by 4 bases, with 19 bases between. Germline CDR1 MRHNA, CDR2 SNTAGT. The CDR3 sequence: CASSDSRGTADRNQPQHF. In nucleotides, the CDR3 is TGTGCCAGCAGTGACTCCCGCGGGACGGCGGATCGGAATCAGCCCCAGCATTTT.

The sample holds many counts of this clonotype. The V gene is TRBV20-1, the J gene TRBJ2-1, with D tentatively TRBD1 or TRBD2 (5 bases each). The CDR3 extends over 14 amino acids. CDR1 and CDR2 (germline): DFQATT, SNEGSKA (reference sequence). V was cut by 0 bases and J by 8 bases, with 14 bases left in between. The CDR3 DNA sequence: TGCAGTGCTAGAGATGGGGAGTTCAGGGATGAGCAGTTCTTC. Amino acids: CSARDGEFRDEQFF.

This clonotype was seen at least ten times. The chain couples TRBV6-5 to TRBJ1-2; D might be TRBD1 (6 bases). Germline V CDR1 and CDR2: MNHEY, SVGAGI. Trimming removed 0 bases at V and 4 bases at J, with 9 bases between. CDR3 length equals 14 residues. The CDR3 DNA reads TGTGCCAGCAGTTACTCGGGGGACACCTATGGCTACACCTTC. This encodes CASSYSGDTYGYTF.

There are many counts of this clonotype. The CDR3 reads CASSSGDSYEQYF. CDR3 sequence (DNA): TGTGCCAGCAGCTCAGGGGACAGCTACGAGCAGTACTTC. V gene TRBV7-9 combines with J gene TRBJ2-7, with 7 positions matching TRBD1. From germline, CDR1 is SEHNR and CDR2 FQNEAQ (reference sequence). This CDR3 region has 13 residues. The V and J ends lost 4 bases and 3 bases, in that order; junction bases with no gene match: 3.

This chain connects TRBV6-5 to TRBJ2-1, with D possibly matching TRBD1 (5 bases). The CDR3 runs 15 residues. The V end was cut by 5 bases, the J end by 4 bases, with 15 bases between. Germline V gene data show CDR1 as MNHEY and CDR2 as SVGAGI. CDR3 sequence reads: CASSPVQGLYNEQFF. CDR3 DNA sequence: TGTGCCAGCAGTCCTGTCCAGGGCCTATACAATGAGCAGTTCTTC.

This clonotype is medium-sized (0.01 to 0.1%) in the sample. V usage is TRBV27 and J usage is TRBJ1-4; D not certain. The ends were cut back, 5 bases at V and 0 bases at J, with 10 bases in the middle. This CDR3 has 15 residues. Germline loops: CDR1 MNHEY, CDR2 SMNVEV (reference sequence). This CDR3 reads CASSISAATNEKLFF. The CDR3 DNA reads TGTGCCAGCAGTATCTCAGCTGCAACTAATGAAAAACTGTTTTTT.

This clonotype was recorded at least ten times. V usage is TRBV5-1 and J usage is TRBJ1-1; 8 bases agree with TRBD1. Germline V gives CDR1 SGHRS, CDR2 YFSETQ. The CDR3 consists of 15 residues. Trimming took 3 bases from V and 0 from J; bases not matched to a gene: 4. The DNA of the CDR3 is TGCGCCAGCAGCTCACCGGGACAGGTGAACACTGAAGCTTTCTTT. Amino acids: CASSSPGQVNTEAFF.

In its sample, this clonotype was seen many times. The chain uses TRBV29-1 and TRBJ1-1; 8 bases match TRBD1. Looked up from germline, CDR1 is SQVTM and CDR2 is ANQGSEA. V lost 7 bases and J lost 5; bases outside the gene matches: 6. The CDR3 totals 12 residues. The CDR3 is CSATGGWTEAFF. CDR3 coding DNA: TGCAGCGCCACAGGGGGTTGGACTGAAGCTTTCTTT.

Many counts were recorded for this clonotype. The gene calls are TRBV5-1 and TRBJ2-7, with 15 nucleotides matching TRBD2. This CDR3 has 18 residues. Trimming took 3 bases from V and 1 from J; bases not matched to a gene: 8. Germline CDR1 and CDR2: SGHRS and YFSETQ. This CDR3 is CASSYWTSGRAGSYEQYF. CDR3 bases: TGCGCCAGCAGCTACTGGACTAGCGGGAGGGCCGGGTCCTACGAGCAGTACTTC.

In its sample, this clonotype was seen a few times. This chain uses TRBV28 with TRBJ2-5; D gene ambiguous. Germline CDR1 and CDR2: MDHEN and SYDVKM. CDR3 length: 13 residues. Trimming shortened V by 6 bases and J by 0 bases, and 8 bases separated the two germline ends. The CDR3 loop reads CASSPRDQETQYF. The CDR3 DNA reads as TGTGCCAGCAGCCCTCGTGACCAAGAGACCCAGTACTTC.

This clonotype was observed at least ten times. This rearrangement joins TRBV6-5 to TRBJ2-1; 7 nucleotides align to TRBD2. The CDR3 contains 13 residues. V dropped 8 bases and J dropped 6; count of bases not matched to a gene: 7. Per germline, CDR1 MNHEY and CDR2 SVGAGI. The CDR3 region is CASGAGVSNEQFF. CDR3 bases: TGTGCCAGCGGGGCGGGAGTTAGCAATGAGCAGTTCTTC.

This clonotype was counted many times. The chain combines TRBV3-1 with TRBJ2-1; TRBD2 is a possible D gene (5 bases). The germline CDR1 and CDR2 sequences are LGHDT and YNNKEL (reference sequence). The CDR3 spans 17 residues. V was pared by 0 bases and J by 3 bases, with 15 bases between. DNA of the CDR3: TGTGCCAGCAGCCAAGACTCGTCGCGGGTACACTACAATGAGCAGTTCTTC. It yields the protein CASSQDSSRVHYNEQFF.

This clonotype was observed a few times. CDR3 DNA sequence: TGCGCCAGCAGCTTGCGGGTCGGGCAGTCCCAGGGGGATACGCAGTATTTT. Its translation: CASSLRVGQSQGDTQYF. The chain carries TRBV5-1 and TRBJ2-3; a weak D match, TRBD1 (6 bases). The CDR3 consists of 17 residues. Deletions cut 1 base from V and 6 bases from J, with 21 bases between. Germline-derived CDR1 and CDR2 are SGHRS and YFSETQ. The full variable domain, its missing parts supplied by reference TRBV5-1 and TRBJ2-3, is KAGVTQTPRYLIKTRGQQVTLSCSPISGHRSVSWYQQTPGQGLQFLFEYFSETQRNKGNFPGRFSGRQFSNSRSEMNVSTLELGDSALYLCASSLRVGQSQGDTQYFGPGTRLTVL.

This clonotype was recorded many times. In DNA, the CDR3 is TGTGCCAGCAGCCAAGGATTAACAGGGGGCGCGGGCAATCAGCCCCAGCATTTT. It translates to CASSQGLTGGAGNQPQHF. The rearrangement joins TRBV3-1 to TRBJ1-5; TRBD1 aligns across 9 bases. The CDR3 runs to 18 residues. Germline-derived CDR1 and CDR2 are LGHDT and YNNKEL (reference sequence). The trim removed 1 base at V and 2 bases at J, leaving 9 bases unmatched.

This clonotype was seen at least ten times. As DNA, the CDR3 is TGTGCCAGCAGTAGTGAAGCGGGGACCTACGAGCAGTACTTC. Translating it yields CASSSEAGTYEQYF. This chain uses TRBV27 with TRBJ2-7; 7 bases agree with TRBD2. Per germline, CDR1 MNHEY and CDR2 SMNVEV (reference sequence). There are 14 residues in the CDR3. The V and J ends lost 5 bases and 2 bases, in that order; junction bases with no gene match: 6.

This clonotype was detected many times. The chain joins TRBV3-1 to TRBJ2-3; the match to TRBD2 covers 9 bases. The CDR3 sequence is 17 residues long. Germline lookup yields CDR1 LGHDT and CDR2 YNNKEL (reference sequence). V gave up 6 bases and J gave up 3 bases; unmatched junction bases: 13. CDR3 sequence reads: CASSTSGTSIATDTQYF. The CDR3, as DNA: TGTGCCAGCAGTACTTCCGGGACTAGCATCGCGACAGATACGCAGTATTTT.

This clonotype was seen many times. The chain uses TRBV7-6 and TRBJ1-1; D remains unclear. CDR1 and CDR2 from the germline V gene are SGHVS and FNYEAQ. This CDR3 region has 14 residues. Between the trimmed V and J ends, which lost 5 bases and 2 bases, there was a span of 12 bases. The CDR3 coding sequence is TGTGCCAGCAGCCCGGACGGGGTCAACACTGAAGCTTTCTTT. Residues: CASSPDGVNTEAFF.

This clonotype was recorded at least ten times. The chain recombines TRBV5-4 with TRBJ2-7; D not certain. The germline gives CDR1 SGHNT, CDR2 YYREEE (reference sequence). Trimming removed 4 bases from V and 2 bases from J, with 13 bases in between. This CDR3 spans 14 amino acids. The DNA for the CDR3 is TGTGCCAGCAGCCTTGGTCTAGACCCCTACGAGCAGTACTTC. Amino acid sequence: CASSLGLDPYEQYF.

V is TRBV12-3 or TRBV12-4 and J is TRBJ1-4; the D gene is possibly TRBD1 (6 bases). V lost 2 bases and J lost 3, with 13 bases in between. There are 16 residues in the CDR3. In DNA form, the CDR3 reads TGTGCCAGCAGTTTATCTCTGGGGGCACCTAATGAAAAACTGTTTTTT. This translates into CASSLSLGAPNEKLFF.

The chain couples TRBV19 to TRBJ1-5; TRBD1 matches at 9 bases. The length of the CDR3 is 17 residues. The ends lost 0 bases at V and 5 bases at J; junction bases unmatched: 8. Germline V lookup: CDR1 LNHDA, CDR2 SQIVND (reference sequence). CDR3 sequence (DNA): TGTGCCAGTAGTATAGACCTCCCGGACAGGGGCTATCAGCCCCAGCATTTT. Translating it yields CASSIDLPDRGYQPQHF.

This clonotype was found many times. V gene TRBV19 combines with J gene TRBJ2-1; perhaps D is TRBD1 or TRBD2 (5 bases each). Germline CDR1 is LNHDA and CDR2 is SQIVND (reference sequence). Trimming removed 7 bases from V and 0 bases from J, with 10 bases in between. This CDR3 is built from 14 residues. The CDR3 DNA reads TGTGCCAGTACGCCGGGGCGCTCCTACAATGAGCAGTTCTTC. This encodes CASTPGRSYNEQFF.

This clonotype appeared a few times. V is TRBV11-1 and J is TRBJ2-5; D gene uncertain. The CDR3 is 14 residues long. Germline V CDR1 and CDR2: SGHAT, FQDESV (reference sequence). With 6 bases removed from V and 0 bases from J, the gap between germline ends came to 11 bases. The CDR3 DNA reads as TGTGCCAGCAGTTCGGACGTGTACCAAGAGACCCAGTACTTC. Translating gives CASSSDVYQETQYF.

This clonotype showed up many times. This sequence joins TRBV9 and TRBJ1-2; D is uncertain. The length of the CDR3 is 14 residues. CDR1 is SGDLS and CDR2 is YYNGEE in the germline V gene. V lost 4 bases, J lost 0 bases, and 10 bases lay in between. Here the CDR3 reads CASSPPNANYGYTF. The CDR3 nucleotides are TGTGCCAGCAGCCCCCCTAATGCTAACTATGGCTACACCTTC.